Listed below are T cell receptor beta chains from one sample, sequenced in a study of cytomegalovirus exposure and HLA in healthy donors. Sequencing was performed with immunoSEQ multiplex PCR; in TCRdb, only in-frame clones are kept and a portion is missing. The sample lists under 200,000 clones, around 82% occurring once. What was sequenced was PBMCs. These receptors were collected from a boy aged 5-17 years in good health and CMV-seronegative. CDR3s include the opening cysteine and the closing phenylalanine or tryptophan. The order of the fields is clone size, J gene, V gene, D gene, CDR3 DNA, CDR3 protein. D genes are given only for firm matches. Only part of the rows carry a size: once, few, many, or a class if the clone is expanded.

. | TRBJ2-7 | TRBV6-6 | . | TGTGCCAGCAGTTACCCCCAGGGTGGCGAGCAGTACTTC | CASSYPQGGEQYF
. | TRBJ2-5 | TRBV30 | . | TGTGCCAGAGAAACAGACGGAGGAGAGACCCAGTACTTC | CARETDGGETQYF
. | TRBJ2-7 | TRBV6-1 | TRBD2 | TGTGCCAGCAGTGAAGGCAGACTAGCGGGGGCCTACGAGCAGTACTTC | CASSEGRLAGAYEQYF
. | TRBJ1-2 | TRBV7-9 | TRBD1 | TGTGCCAGCAGCCCCCCCGGGACAGGGAAAGGCTACACCTTC | CASSPPGTGKGYTF
. | TRBJ1-2 | TRBV2 | TRBD1 | TGTGCCAGCAAAGGACAGGGGGAACACTATGGCTACACCTTC | CASKGQGEHYGYTF
. | TRBJ2-6 | TRBV9 | . | TGTGCCAGCAGCGTATCGTCAGGGTTTAACTCTGGGGCCAACGTCCTGACTTTC | CASSVSSGFNSGANVLTF
. | TRBJ2-7 | TRBV25-1 | TRBD1 | TGTGCCAGCAGTGACCACAGGGGCCAGTGGGAGCAGTACTTC | CASSDHRGQWEQYF
. | TRBJ2-7 | TRBV6-5 | . | TGTGCCAGCAGGCGGGACCGCCAAACCTACGAGCAGTACTTC | CASRRDRQTYEQYF
. | TRBJ1-1 | TRBV6-1 | . | TGTGCCAGCAGTGATGGAGACACTGAAGCTTTCTTT | CASSDGDTEAFF
. | TRBJ2-7 | TRBV7-8 | . | TGTGCCAGCAGCTTAGCGTCGGAGGGCCTGGGCTTC | CASSLASEGLGF
once | TRBJ2-1 | TRBV6-6 | . | TGTGCCAGCAGTTACTCCCGGGACTTTTCCAATGAGCAGTTCTTC | CASSYSRDFSNEQFF
. | TRBJ1-1 | TRBV6-4 | TRBD1 | TGTGCCAGCAGTCCTAGGACAGGGGGGACTGAAGCTTTCTTT | CASSPRTGGTEAFF
. | TRBJ2-1 | TRBV6-5 | . | TGTGCCAGCAGTTATCGGGATGTAAATGAGCAGTTCTTC | CASSYRDVNEQFF
. | TRBJ1-5 | TRBV30 | TRBD1 | TGTGCCTGGAGTAATTCGGACAGGGAGTATCAGCCCCAGCATTTT | CAWSNSDREYQPQHF
. | TRBJ2-7 | TRBV7-9 | TRBD2 | TGTGCCAGCAGCTTAGGGGTAGCGGGAGTCTACGAGCAGTACTTC | CASSLGVAGVYEQYF
. | TRBJ2-5 | TRBV7-9 | . | TGTGCCAGCAGCTTCCCGGGATCTCAAGAGACCCAGTACTTC | CASSFPGSQETQYF
. | TRBJ2-2 | TRBV28 | . | TGTGCCAGCAGTTTATCGAGGGACACCGGGGAGCTGTTTTTT | CASSLSRDTGELFF
. | TRBJ1-1 | TRBV4-1 | . | TGCGCCAGCAGCCATCCCTCGGGGACAAGCACTGAAGCTTTCTTT | CASSHPSGTSTEAFF
few | TRBJ2-7 | TRBV6-6 | . | TGTGCCAGCAGTTACTCCCAGGCAACCTACGAGCAGTACTTC | CASSYSQATYEQYF
. | TRBJ2-1 | TRBV19 | TRBD2 | TGTGCCAGTAACGGGGGGAACAATGAGCAGTTCTTC | CASNGGNNEQFF
once | TRBJ1-2 | TRBV5-5 | . | TGTGCCAGCAGCTTGGGGGCGAGCTACACCTTC | CASSLGASYTF
. | TRBJ1-1 | TRBV27 | . | TGTGCCAGCAGTTTATTTGCGGGGAGGGCTGAAGCTTTCTTT | CASSLFAGRAEAFF
. | TRBJ2-7 | TRBV5-1 | . | TGCGCCAGCAGCTTGGCCGGGGACGAGCAGTACTTC | CASSLAGDEQYF
few | TRBJ1-1 | TRBV7-3 | TRBD1 | TGTGCCAGCAGCTTGCGACGGACAGGGAAGAACACTGAAGCTTTCTTT | CASSLRRTGKNTEAFF
. | TRBJ1-2 | TRBV29-1 | TRBD1 | TGCAGCGTTGTCAGATCGGGACAGGGAAATTATGGCTACACCTTC | CSVVRSGQGNYGYTF
. | TRBJ2-7 | TRBV7-2 | . | TGTGCCAGCAGCTTACTGTCGGTTGAGCAGTACTTC | CASSLLSVEQYF
. | TRBJ1-2 | TRBV6-1 | . | TGTGCCAGCGTAAGGGGTGGATTTTCGGCCTATGGCTACACCTTC | CASVRGGFSAYGYTF
. | TRBJ2-7 | TRBV29-1 | TRBD1 | TGCAGCGTTGAAGAGGAGACAGGGGGCTCCTACGAGCAGTACTTC | CSVEEETGGSYEQYF
once | TRBJ2-2 | TRBV10-3 | TRBD2 | TGTGCCAATAGCGGGGGGAACACCGGGGAGCTGTTTTTT | CANSGGNTGELFF